This entry lists 14 T cell receptor beta chains sequenced from one sample in a study of T cells in tumors and immune-related adverse events. Produced via immunoSEQ multiplex PCR; TCRdb's table is partial and in-frame only. Of about 20,000 clones in the sample, over 80% were seen once. Here the sequenced sample was lymph node tissue, taken from a patient treated with anti-PD-1 therapy. The receptors were sampled from a female donor with metastatic renal cell carcinoma.

This chain uses TRBV11-2 with TRBJ2-1; TRBD2 aligns across 7 bases. The length of the CDR3 is 16 residues. The V gene end was trimmed by 5 bases and the J gene end by 6 bases; junction bases not matched to a gene: 13. The V gene's germline CDR1 is SGHAT and CDR2 FQNNGV. CDR3 bases: TGTGCCAGCAGCCTAGGGACTACGCTCTCATCCAATGAGCAGTTCTTC. Residues: CASSLGTTLSSNEQFF.

The genes are TRBV28 and TRBJ2-3; D is possibly TRBD1 (6 bases). Per the germline V gene, CDR1 is MDHEN and CDR2 is SYDVKM. Trimming took off 2 bases at V and 0 bases at J, with 12 bases between the two ends. This CDR3 has 16 amino acids. The CDR3 region is CASSLNVGHSTDTQYF. The CDR3 nucleotides are TGTGCCAGCAGTTTAAATGTGGGACACAGCACAGATACGCAGTATTTT.

The chain links TRBV7-2 to TRBJ1-6; no firm D call. The CDR3 length is 14 residues. CDR1 and CDR2 from the germline V gene are SGHTA and FQGNSA. Trimming cost V 5 bases and J 7 bases, with 12 bases left between them. The CDR3: CASSLWTENSPLHF. For the CDR3, the DNA is TGTGCCAGCAGCCTGTGGACGGAGAATTCACCCCTCCACTTT.

V and J are TRBV10-3 and TRBJ1-2; D gene uncertain. Germline V gene sequence: CDR1 ENHRY, CDR2 SYGVKD. The germline V and J ends were trimmed by 10 bases and 4 bases, with 13 bases remaining between them. The CDR3 loop spans 12 amino acids. In DNA, the CDR3 is TGTGCCACCACCCCCGAGCGCTATGGCTACACCTTC. As protein: CATTPERYGYTF.

V gene TRBV25-1 combines with J gene TRBJ2-1, with 8 bases that match TRBD1. Germline-derived CDR1 and CDR2 are MGHDK and SYGVNS. The CDR3 length is 17 residues. J lost 6 bases, V lost 3 bases, and 13 bases had no gene match. The CDR3 sequence is CASSDPSGQGYINEQFF. Here the CDR3 DNA reads TGTGCCAGCAGTGACCCGTCCGGACAGGGATACATCAATGAGCAGTTCTTC.

This sequence joins TRBV7-8 and TRBJ1-3, with D hard to call. V dropped 2 bases and J dropped 4 bases, with 18 bases sitting between them. CDR1 SGHVS and CDR2 FQNEAQ come from the germline V gene. This CDR3 comprises 17 residues. DNA for the CDR3: TGTGCCAGCAGCTTATTGCTGGACTGGCTTGGCGGAAACACCATATATTTT. Protein: CASSLLLDWLGGNTIYF.

This clone occurred once. J is TRBJ2-2 and V is TRBV11-1, with a possible D match to TRBD1 (6 bases). Trimming removed 6 bases at V and 0 bases at J, with 17 bases between. CDR1 SGHAT and CDR2 FQDESV come from the germline V gene (reference sequence). This CDR3 has 17 amino acids. In DNA, the CDR3 is TGTGCCAGCAGTACCTACAGGGTAACCGCGAACACCGGGGAGCTGTTTTTT. It codes for CASSTYRVTANTGELFF.

This clone was observed once. The chain is built from TRBV5-1 and TRBJ2-3; D might be TRBD1 or TRBD2, each matching 6 bases. Germline CDR1 and CDR2: SGHRS and YFSETQ. Trimming removed 1 base at V and 2 bases at J, with 8 bases between. This CDR3 contains 14 residues. The CDR3 region has the DNA TGCGCCAGCAGCTTGAGGGGGGCCACAGATACGCAGTATTTT. As protein: CASSLRGATDTQYF. Filled out from reference TRBV5-1 and TRBJ2-3, the complete variable domain reads KAGVTQTPRYLIKTRGQQVTLSCSPISGHRSVSWYQQTPGQGLQFLFEYFSETQRNKGNFPGRFSGRQFSNSRSEMNVSTLELGDSALYLCASSLRGATDTQYFGPGTRLTVL.

The chain has TRBV27 and TRBJ1-6, with TRBD1 identical over 7 bases. The CDR3 is 13 residues long. With 2 bases clipped from V and 9 bases from J, the junction kept 1 base outside the gene matches. CDR1 MNHEY and CDR2 SMNVEV come from the germline V gene (reference sequence). The CDR3 DNA follows: TGTGCCAGCAGTTTAGACAGGGTTTCACCCCTCCACTTT. This codes for CASSLDRVSPLHF.

This chain links TRBV5-1 with TRBJ2-1, with D unresolved. Germline V lookup: CDR1 SGHRS, CDR2 YFSETQ. Trimming took off 0 bases at V and 2 bases at J, with 9 bases between the two ends. The CDR3 loop spans 15 amino acids. The CDR3 is CASSLAPETYNEQFF. As DNA, the CDR3 is TGCGCCAGCAGCTTGGCGCCAGAAACCTACAATGAGCAGTTCTTC.

This chain uses TRBV5-6 with TRBJ2-3; D remains ambiguous. V was clipped by 0 bases and J by 8 bases, with 10 bases between them. Looked up from germline, CDR1 is SGHDT and CDR2 is YYEEEE. This CDR3 is 13 amino acids long. The DNA of the CDR3 is TGTGCCAGCAGCTTGGCCCGAGGAAGTACGCAGTATTTT. Its protein product is CASSLARGSTQYF.

This chain links TRBV5-4 with TRBJ1-1; 7 bases match TRBD1. Germline lookup yields CDR1 SGHNT and CDR2 YYREEE (reference sequence). This CDR3 is 13 amino acids long. With V trimmed by 4 bases and J by 8 bases, 8 bases remained unmatched. CDR3 bases: TGTGCCAGCAGCCCCGAACCGGGACAGGAAGCTTTCTTT. Protein product: CASSPEPGQEAFF.

This chain uses TRBV2 with TRBJ1-2; unclear D gene. V lost 4 bases and J lost 6, with 6 bases in between. CDR3 length equals 11 residues. The germline gives CDR1 SNHLY, CDR2 FYNNEI. The CDR3 region is CASSVLDGYTF. The CDR3 DNA is TGTGCCAGCAGTGTACTCGATGGCTACACCTTC. The full variable domain, in which reference TRBV2 and TRBJ1-2 provide the parts outside the CDR3, is EPEVTQTPSHQVTQMGQEVILRCVPISNHLYFYWYRQILGQKVEFLVSFYNNEISEKSEIFDDQFSVERPDGSNFTLKIRSTKLEDSAMYFCASSVLDGYTFGSGTRLTVV.

This clone came up a few times. The chain uses TRBV4-2 and TRBJ2-5, with 9 bases identical to TRBD1. V was clipped by 3 bases and J by 1 base; unmatched bases: 9. CDR3 length equals 17 residues. Germline-derived CDR1 and CDR2 are LGHNA and YNFKEQ. The CDR3 is CASSQLPTGGSQETQYF. CDR3 coding DNA: TGTGCCAGCAGCCAGCTCCCGACAGGGGGGAGCCAAGAGACCCAGTACTTC.